Below, 2 T cell receptor beta chains from the same sample are listed, as sequenced in a study of identical twins. Using its own MiXCR run on the 5' RACE reads, TCRdb lists one record per CDR3 protein. The profile covers about 210,000 distinct CDR3 sequences, with around a tenth appearing a single time and around 5.1% taken by the ten largest. Material: memory (CD45RO+) T cells sorted from blood. The receptor source for this set is a woman aged 18-35 years in good health.

The chain carries TRBV7-8 and TRBJ1-1, with 7 nucleotides matching TRBD1. This CDR3 region has 15 residues. Germline trimming cut 1 base from V and 4 bases from J; bases unmatched to any gene: 6. Germline CDR1 SGHVS, CDR2 FQNEAQ. CDR3 region: CASSLEGAGGTEAFF. In DNA form, the CDR3 reads TGTGCCAGCAGCTTAGAGGGAGCAGGGGGCACTGAAGCTTTCTTT.

The table lists this clonotype with many counts. The chain is built from TRBV6-2 or TRBV6-3 and TRBJ2-3; unclear D gene. Germline V CDR1 and CDR2: MNHEY, SVGEGT. The CDR3 length is 14 residues. Trimming pared 0 bases from V and 2 bases from J, leaving 6 bases between. In DNA, the CDR3 is TGTGCCAGCAGTTACTCCGGCAACACAGATACGCAGTATTTT. Its translation: CASSYSGNTDTQYF.